A single sample gave rise to the 32 T cell receptor beta chains below, sequenced in a study of T cells expressing NK-cell markers. One entry per CDR3 protein, without DNA, is what TCRdb gives after re-calling the 5' RACE reads. Its listing shows approximately 170,000 distinct CDR3 sequences. Material for sequencing was blood T cells: a sorted CD56 or NKG2C T cell subset, CD4+ or CD8+ T cells, or bulk PBMC T cells (not recorded which). The receptors here all came from a man aged 18 to 69 in good health.

V and J are TRBV20-1 and TRBJ2-2; TCRdb selects TRBD2, and the lack of DNA leaves this call unchecked. CDR3 length: 20 residues. CDR1 DFQATT and CDR2 SNEGSKA come from the germline V gene (reference sequence). The CDR3 spells CSASPTSGGPPELYTGELFF.

J is TRBJ1-4 and V is TRBV7-9; TCRdb gives TRBD1 as the D gene, but with no DNA this cannot be confirmed. The CDR3 sequence is 16 residues long. CDR1 SEHNR and CDR2 FQNEAQ come from the germline V gene (reference sequence). CDR3 amino acids: CASSSGPPDPNEKLFF.

This chain joins TRBV10-3 and TRBJ2-2; lacking DNA, the TRBD1 call made by TCRdb goes unchecked. This CDR3 region has 17 residues. Germline CDR1 is ENHRY and CDR2 is SYGVKD. The CDR3: CAISEDGTETYTGELFF.

The V and J genes are TRBV20-1 and TRBJ1-5; the TCRdb call, TRBD1, lacks DNA for checking. This CDR3 is 15 amino acids long. CDR1 is DFQATT, CDR2 SNEGSKA, per germline (reference sequence). CDR3 amino acids: CSARVSPTSNQPQHF.

The chain couples TRBV20-1 to TRBJ2-2; the TRBD1 assignment by TCRdb is unverifiable without DNA. Germline assignment: CDR1 DFQATT and CDR2 SNEGSKA (reference sequence). The CDR3 is 16 amino acids. This chain's CDR3 is CSARAFGTANTGELFF.

The chain carries TRBV4-1 and TRBJ2-7; TCRdb lists TRBD1, though no DNA is available to test this call. The germline V gene has CDR1 MGHRA and CDR2 YSYEKL. CDR3 size: 14 residues. CDR3 protein: CASSQDRGPREQYF.

V is TRBV7-8 and J is TRBJ2-3. Germline CDR1 SGHVS, CDR2 FQNEAQ. The length of the CDR3 is 16 residues. CDR3: CASRPMSGASTDTQYF.

This sequence joins TRBV28 and TRBJ1-2. The CDR3 length is 14 residues. The germline V gene encodes CDR1 MDHEN and CDR2 SYDVKM. The CDR3: CATGGGSSGYGYTF.

This chain links TRBV5-1 with TRBJ2-3; there is no DNA to check the TCRdb D call of TRBD2. Germline lookup yields CDR1 SGHRS and CDR2 YFSETQ. This CDR3 is 15 amino acids long. This CDR3 reads CASSLEGLQVDTQYF.

The chain employs TRBV6-4 and TRBJ2-7. Germline values: CDR1 MRHNA, CDR2 SNTAGT. This CDR3 contains 15 residues. CDR3 protein: CASSVRASSPYEQYF.

The chain couples TRBV5-1 to TRBJ1-1; the D call of TRBD1 rests on TCRdb alone, since no DNA is present to check it. This CDR3 has 12 residues. Germline values: CDR1 SGHRS, CDR2 YFSETQ. CDR3 sequence: CASSSDRGEAFF.

V is TRBV9 and J is TRBJ2-1; TCRdb reports TRBD1, a call that lacks DNA to check it against. Germline assignment: CDR1 SGDLS and CDR2 YYNGEE. The CDR3 covers 14 residues. CDR3 sequence reads: CASSPPDRDNEQFF. Complete variable domain (other parts from reference TRBV9 and TRBJ2-1): DSGVTQTPKHLITATGQRVTLRCSPRSGDLSVYWYQQSLDQGLQFLIQYYNGEERAKGNILERFSAQQFPDLHSELNLSSLELGDSALYFCASSPPDRDNEQFFGPGTRLTVL.

The J gene is TRBJ1-1, the V gene TRBV20-1; TCRdb indicates TRBD1, and absent DNA this call remains unverified. This CDR3 spans 13 amino acids. CDR1 is DFQATT, CDR2 SNEGSKA, per germline (reference sequence). The CDR3 loop reads CSARPPDRAEAFF.

This chain links TRBV5-8 with TRBJ2-6; TCRdb lists TRBD1, though no DNA is available to test this call. Germline V gives CDR1 SGHTS, CDR2 YDEGEE. This CDR3 has 15 residues. The CDR3: CASSHGQAWTNVLTF.

The V and J genes are TRBV5-1 and TRBJ1-5; absent DNA, TCRdb's TRBD1 call cannot be checked. CDR3 length equals 14 residues. Germline-derived CDR1 and CDR2 are SGHRS and YFSETQ. Here the CDR3 reads CARRQGYGNQPQHF.

The V gene is TRBV2, the J gene TRBJ2-3. Per the germline V gene, CDR1 is SNHLY and CDR2 is FYNNEI. The CDR3 covers 15 residues. This chain's CDR3 is CASSEERANTDTQYF.

V is TRBV20-1 and J is TRBJ2-1; without DNA, the TCRdb call of TRBD2 cannot be checked. CDR1 DFQATT and CDR2 SNEGSKA come from the germline V gene (reference sequence). This CDR3 comprises 13 residues. The CDR3 reads CSATAPSSGEQFF.

The chain joins TRBV4-1 to TRBJ2-1. This CDR3 spans 16 amino acids. Looked up from germline, CDR1 is MGHRA and CDR2 is YSYEKL. The CDR3 loop reads CASSQRFTASYNEQFF.

The CDR3: CASSPLKTYTDTQYF. V gene TRBV18 combines with J gene TRBJ2-3. The CDR3 loop spans 15 amino acids. Germline CDR1 and CDR2: KGHSH and LQKENI.

CDR3 protein: CASSFSGGIGDTQYF. The chain joins TRBV7-9 to TRBJ2-3; there is no DNA to check the TCRdb D call of TRBD1. This CDR3 is 15 amino acids long. CDR1 and CDR2 (germline): SEHNR, FQNEAQ (reference sequence).

This chain connects TRBV6-1 to TRBJ2-7; the TCRdb call, TRBD1, lacks DNA for checking. Germline CDR1 reads MNHNS; CDR2 reads SASEGT. The CDR3 loop spans 17 amino acids. This chain's CDR3 is CASSEYVGTGFSYEQYF.

This chain joins TRBV6-5 and TRBJ1-1; TCRdb reports TRBD1, a call that lacks DNA to check it against. The V gene's germline CDR1 is MNHEY and CDR2 SVGAGI. This CDR3 is built from 16 residues. Here the CDR3 reads CASSDSLVGAVTEAFF.

The V and J genes are TRBV9 and TRBJ2-1; TCRdb designates TRBD2, a call that cannot be tested without DNA. CDR1 is SGDLS, CDR2 YYNGEE, per germline. CDR3 length: 15 residues. CDR3 loop: CASSEGLADLNEQFF.

The V gene is TRBV7-9, the J gene TRBJ2-7; TCRdb indicates TRBD2, and absent DNA this call remains unverified. This CDR3 is built from 16 residues. Germline V CDR1 and CDR2: SEHNR, FQNEAQ (reference sequence). This CDR3 is CASSSPIAGQTYEQYF.

The chain combines TRBV4-2 with TRBJ2-2; TCRdb picks TRBD2, but there is no DNA to check that call. The CDR3 runs to 18 residues. The germline CDR1 and CDR2 sequences are LGHNA and YNFKEQ. CDR3 sequence: CASSQVLASGGVSGELFF.

This chain joins TRBV7-3 and TRBJ2-7; with no DNA, the TCRdb D assignment of TRBD1 cannot be verified. Germline V gene data show CDR1 as SGHTA and CDR2 as FQGTGA. This CDR3 is 15 amino acids long. CDR3 sequence: CASSLTGGAGIEQYF.

This chain uses TRBV7-2 with TRBJ1-2; TCRdb indicates TRBD1, and absent DNA this call remains unverified. The CDR3 length is 16 residues. CDR1 is SGHTA, CDR2 FQGNSA, per germline. The CDR3 loop is CASSSGTGGSFYGYTF. Looking up the rest from reference TRBV7-2 and TRBJ1-2 gives the full variable domain: GAGVSQSPSNKVTEKGKDVELRCDPISGHTALYWYRQSLGQGLEFLIYFQGNSAPDKSGLPSDRFSAERTGGSVSTLTIQRTQQEDSAVYLCASSSGTGGSFYGYTFGSGTRLTVV.

The genes are TRBV6-1 and TRBJ1-4; no DNA is available, so the TRBD1 call from TCRdb remains unchecked. Germline V gene lookup returns CDR1 MNHNS and CDR2 SASEGT. This CDR3 spans 16 amino acids. The chain's CDR3 is CASTLLHPGANEKLFF.

This chain uses TRBV20-1 with TRBJ2-3; there is no DNA to check the TCRdb D call of TRBD1. The CDR3 is 15 residues long. Germline CDR1 and CDR2: DFQATT and SNEGSKA (reference sequence). The CDR3 spells CSARDLSGTTDTQYF.

V and J are TRBV28 and TRBJ2-3; there is no DNA to check the TCRdb D call of TRBD2. Per germline, CDR1 MDHEN and CDR2 SYDVKM. This CDR3 has 16 residues. The CDR3 sequence: CASSMRTSGGRDTQYF.

The chain links TRBV2 to TRBJ2-4. The germline V gene encodes CDR1 SNHLY and CDR2 FYNNEI. The CDR3 has 14 residues. The CDR3 here is CASSDGSSKNIQYF.

The chain employs TRBV6-4 and TRBJ2-3. The CDR3 spans 14 residues. Per the germline V gene, CDR1 is MRHNA and CDR2 is SNTAGT. CDR3 protein: CASSDSRGTDTQYF.